Each of the 27 T cell receptor beta chains below was sequenced from the same sample in a study of blood T cells in healthy people across ages. Combining a sample-barcoded 5' primer with a J-beta primer mix, a second PCR ran for 7 to 11 cycles. One entry per CDR3 protein results from TCRdb running MiXCR on the 5' RACE reads. The sample has about 540,000 distinct CDR3 sequences; less than 25% are singletons. These data were likewise used in another study, on T cells of mothers and their children.

Sequenced input: blood. The receptors come from a boy younger than 18 in good health.

This clonotype was counted a few times. V gene TRBV14 combines with J gene TRBJ2-7, with TRBD2 identical over 8 bases. Trimming at V came to 2 bases and at J to 2 bases, leaving 5 bases not matched to a gene. Germline values: CDR1 SGHDN, CDR2 FVKESK. The CDR3 extends over 15 amino acids. The CDR3 sequence: CASSQHAGGPYEQYF. CDR3 DNA sequence: TGTGCCAGCAGCCAACATGCGGGGGGACCCTACGAGCAGTACTTC.

V usage is TRBV14 and J usage is TRBJ1-2; a possible D gene is TRBD1 (5 bases). This CDR3 is built from 15 residues. The germline gives CDR1 SGHDN, CDR2 FVKESK. Trimming took off 1 base at V and 4 bases at J, with 13 bases between the two ends. This CDR3 reads CASSQGPGTGYGYTF. For the CDR3, the DNA is TGTGCCAGCAGCCAAGGACCGGGGACCGGCTATGGCTACACCTTC.

V is TRBV5-1 and J is TRBJ2-1; D remains unclear. CDR1 and CDR2 from the germline V gene are SGHRS and YFSETQ. V lost 5 bases and J 5 bases, leaving 11 bases between the germline ends. The CDR3 totals 13 residues. The CDR3 nucleotides read TGCGCCAGCAGTCCGACGCAAGACAATGAGCAGTTCTTC. Its translation: CASSPTQDNEQFF.

The chain joins TRBV6-5 to TRBJ1-2; 9 nucleotides match TRBD1. Trimming cost V 3 bases and J 7 bases; bases outside gene matches: 6. The CDR3 is made up of 14 amino acids. Germline lookup yields CDR1 MNHEY and CDR2 SVGAGI. CDR3 sequence reads: CASSYLQGAGGYTF. In DNA form, the CDR3 reads TGTGCCAGCAGTTATCTACAGGGGGCTGGTGGCTACACCTTC.

The chain couples TRBV25-1 to TRBJ1-1; the match to TRBD1 covers 7 bases. Germline V CDR1 and CDR2: MGHDK, SYGVNS. With V trimmed by 4 bases and J by 4 bases, 6 bases remained unmatched. This CDR3 has 14 residues. This CDR3 reads CASSGWTGGTEAFF. The CDR3 nucleotides are TGTGCCAGCAGTGGATGGACAGGTGGCACTGAAGCTTTCTTT.

This clonotype was observed a handful of times. The rearrangement uses TRBV9 and TRBJ2-5; no firm D call. V lost 2 bases to trimming and J lost 0 bases, with 5 bases between them. The germline V gene encodes CDR1 SGDLS and CDR2 YYNGEE. There are 13 residues in the CDR3. The chain's CDR3 is CASSVSHQETQYF. The CDR3 DNA reads as TGTGCCAGCAGCGTTTCTCACCAAGAGACCCAGTACTTC.

The chain uses TRBV5-1 and TRBJ2-4; D remains ambiguous. The CDR3 is 16 residues long. CDR1 SGHRS and CDR2 YFSETQ come from the germline V gene. V was pared by 1 base and J by 0 bases, with 11 bases between. The CDR3 bases are TGCGCCAGCAGCTTGAAAGGCACTCTAGCCAAAAACATTCAGTACTTC. This encodes CASSLKGTLAKNIQYF.

This clonotype was recorded a few times. The V gene is TRBV27, the J gene TRBJ2-6; D gene uncertain. Trimming removed 7 bases at V and 0 bases at J, with 4 bases between. The CDR3 covers 13 residues. The germline V gene encodes CDR1 MNHEY and CDR2 SMNVEV (reference sequence). The CDR3 loop is CASTDSGANVLTF. In DNA form, the CDR3 reads TGTGCCAGCACCGACTCTGGGGCCAACGTCCTGACTTTC.

The table lists this clonotype with a few counts. The chain employs TRBV7-3 and TRBJ2-7; no clear D gene. The CDR3 sequence is 15 residues long. Trimming removed 1 base from V and 0 bases from J, with 10 bases in between. CDR1 and CDR2 from the germline V gene are SGHTA and FQGTGA. DNA for the CDR3: TGTGCCAGCAGCTTAAATGGAATCCGCTCCTACGAGCAGTACTTC. This codes for CASSLNGIRSYEQYF.

V gene TRBV20-1 combines with J gene TRBJ2-4; D is uncertain. The CDR3 totals 12 residues. Germline values: CDR1 DFQATT, CDR2 SNEGSKA (reference sequence). Trimming stripped 5 bases from V and 9 bases from J, with 14 bases between. CDR3 DNA sequence: TGCAGTGCTGGGTTCATAGATACCATTCAGTACTTC. Translated, it gives CSAGFIDTIQYF.

The chain employs TRBV10-3 and TRBJ2-7; 8 bases agree with TRBD2. Germline assignment: CDR1 ENHRY and CDR2 SYGVKD. V gave up 1 base and J gave up 2 bases; unmatched junction bases: 4. CDR3 length equals 15 residues. The CDR3 reads CAISELLAEAYEQYF. Here the CDR3 DNA reads TGTGCCATCAGTGAGTTACTAGCGGAAGCCTACGAGCAGTACTTC.

The count of this clonotype is one. The V call is TRBV20-1, the J call TRBJ1-2; D is unresolved. The V end was cut by 4 bases, the J end by 2 bases, with 8 bases between. The CDR3 contains 12 residues. The germline gives CDR1 DFQATT, CDR2 SNEGSKA (reference sequence). CDR3 nucleotides: TGCAGTGCTACCAGGACCAACTATGGCTACACCTTC. This encodes CSATRTNYGYTF.

This clonotype was observed a handful of times. The chain links TRBV7-2 to TRBJ2-5; D not resolved. Germline loops: CDR1 SGHTA, CDR2 FQGNSA. This CDR3 region has 14 residues. Trimming cost V 5 bases and J 5 bases, with 15 bases left between them. This chain's CDR3 is CASSPTQEEETQYF. In nucleotides, the CDR3 is TGTGCCAGCAGCCCCACGCAAGAGGAGGAGACCCAGTACTTC.

A few counts support this clonotype. The chain combines TRBV24-1 with TRBJ2-5; tentatively, D is TRBD1 (5 bases). The CDR3 loop spans 13 amino acids. The germline CDR1 and CDR2 sequences are KGHDR and SFDVKD. V lost 3 bases to trimming and J lost 7 bases, with 11 bases between them. CDR3 region: CATSDIDSGTQYF. In nucleotides, the CDR3 is TGTGCCACCAGTGATATAGACAGTGGGACCCAGTACTTC.

The chain recombines TRBV27 with TRBJ1-4; weak D call: TRBD1 (5 bases). Germline V gives CDR1 MNHEY, CDR2 SMNVEV (reference sequence). V was cut by 4 bases and J by 5 bases, with 14 bases left in between. This CDR3 is 15 amino acids long. The CDR3 spells CASSSVGGRNEKLFF. The CDR3 bases are TGTGCCAGCAGTTCTGTGGGGGGGAGGAATGAAAAACTGTTTTTT.

The sample holds a few counts of this clonotype. This chain connects TRBV5-1 to TRBJ2-1; the D gene is possibly TRBD2 (5 bases). The ends were cut back, 2 bases at V and 6 bases at J, with 6 bases in the middle. The CDR3 consists of 12 residues. The germline V gene encodes CDR1 SGHRS and CDR2 YFSETQ. CDR3 DNA sequence: TGCGCCAGCAGCTTTAGCGCCAATGAGCAGTTCTTC. The encoded protein is CASSFSANEQFF.

V gene TRBV19 combines with J gene TRBJ1-1; D is undetermined. The CDR3 loop spans 13 amino acids. Deletions cut 5 bases from V and 4 bases from J, with 11 bases between. Germline CDR1 is LNHDA and CDR2 is SQIVND (reference sequence). This chain's CDR3 is CASSLGLGTEAFF. The CDR3 coding sequence is TGTGCCAGTAGTCTGGGGTTGGGCACTGAAGCTTTCTTT.

The chain employs TRBV27 and TRBJ2-2; 12 bases align to TRBD2. The germline gives CDR1 MNHEY, CDR2 SMNVEV (reference sequence). J gave up 5 bases and V 6 bases, and 16 bases lay outside the gene matches. The CDR3 extends over 19 amino acids. This chain's CDR3 is CASSLLRLAGEEGTGELFF. As DNA, the CDR3 is TGTGCCAGCAGCCTCCTCCGACTAGCGGGAGAAGAGGGAACCGGGGAGCTGTTTTTT.

This clonotype was observed a few times. V usage is TRBV7-2 and J usage is TRBJ2-2; 13 positions agree with TRBD2. Germline CDR1 is SGHTA and CDR2 is FQGNSA. The CDR3 spans 17 residues. V dropped 5 bases and J dropped 7; count of bases not matched to a gene: 10. CDR3 bases: TGTGCCAGCAGCACACGGACTAGCGGGGGACGGGGCGGGGAGCTGTTTTTT. Translating it yields CASSTRTSGGRGGELFF. Supplemented by reference TRBV7-2 and TRBJ2-2, the full variable domain reads GAGVSQSPSNKVTEKGKDVELRCDPISGHTALYWYRQSLGQGLEFLIYFQGNSAPDKSGLPSDRFSAERTGGSVSTLTIQRTQQEDSAVYLCASSTRTSGGRGGELFFGEGSRLTVL.

The chain recombines TRBV20-1 with TRBJ2-1; TRBD2 matches 12 bases. CDR3 size: 16 residues. With V trimmed by 1 base and J by 4 bases, 5 bases remained unmatched. The germline CDR1 and CDR2 sequences are DFQATT and SNEGSKA (reference sequence). The CDR3 here is CSARVLAGGRYNEQFF. The CDR3 bases are TGCAGTGCTAGAGTACTAGCGGGAGGACGGTACAATGAGCAGTTCTTC.

This clonotype occurred a few times. The V call is TRBV12-3 or TRBV12-4, the J call TRBJ1-6; D remains unclear. Trimming removed 3 bases at V and 7 bases at J, with 10 bases between. This CDR3 region has 14 residues. The CDR3 bases are TGTGCCAGCAGTTTTAAAGAGCAGAATTCACCCCTCCACTTT. Protein sequence: CASSFKEQNSPLHF.

This clonotype was found a few times. V is TRBV9 and J is TRBJ2-5, with 7 bases matching TRBD2. The J call may not be correct, given that the DNA end is closer to TRBJ2-1. Germline lookup yields CDR1 SGDLS and CDR2 YYNGEE. The CDR3 extends over 16 amino acids. The CDR3 loop reads CASSVDHSGWDNEQFF. The CDR3, as DNA: TGTGCCAGCAGCGTCGATCATAGCGGGTGGGACAATGAGCAGTTCTTC.

The DNA for the CDR3 is TGTGCCAGCAGGGAAGAAAGGACAGGGGAGGTTTCGGAGTACTTC. This sequence encodes CASREERTGEVSEYF. The chain is built from TRBV27 and TRBJ2-7; 9 bases line up with TRBD1. CDR1 MNHEY and CDR2 SMNVEV come from the germline V gene (reference sequence). The J segment lost 11 bases and the V segment lost 6 bases, leaving 17 bases of the junction unmatched. The CDR3 runs 15 residues.

Comment on this clonotype: This likely comes from a read error, as the CDR3 has no conserved phenylalanine or tryptophan at its end. The V call is TRBV12-3 or TRBV12-4, the J call TRBJ2-5, with 14 bases aligning to TRBD2. TRBJ2-1 explains the end of the DNA better; the J call may be wrong. The CDR3 covers 19 residues. CDR3 in amino acids: CASSFGLAQTSGGANEQFS. The CDR3 DNA follows: TGTGCCAGCAGTTTTGGCCTTGCCCAGACTAGCGGGGGGGCAAATGAGCAGTTCTCC.

The chain combines TRBV5-4 with TRBJ2-6; D gene uncertain. Germline V gene sequence: CDR1 SGHNT, CDR2 YYREEE (reference sequence). There are 17 residues in the CDR3. Trimming pared 2 bases from V and 2 bases from J, leaving 14 bases between. CDR3 loop: CASSFSANPTGANVLTF. The CDR3 DNA sequence: TGTGCCAGCAGCTTCTCAGCCAACCCCACTGGGGCCAACGTCCTGACTTTC.

The chain links TRBV28 to TRBJ2-3; TRBD2 might be the D (5 bases). Between the trimmed V and J ends, which lost 8 bases and 2 bases, there was a span of 14 bases. CDR3 length equals 14 residues. CDR1 is MDHEN, CDR2 SYDVKM, per germline. The CDR3 sequence is CASQTWGATDTQYF. CDR3 coding DNA: TGTGCCAGCCAAACATGGGGAGCCACAGATACGCAGTATTTT.

The chain recombines TRBV7-9 with TRBJ2-1; D possibly matches TRBD1 or TRBD2 (6 bases each). Germline V lookup: CDR1 SEHNR, CDR2 FQNEAQ (reference sequence). There are 17 residues in the CDR3. The germline V and J ends were trimmed by 4 bases and 2 bases, with 18 bases remaining between them. CDR3 residues: CASSSGAAGSTYNEQFF. CDR3 in DNA: TGTGCCAGCAGCTCGGGGGCGGCAGGGTCGACCTACAATGAGCAGTTCTTC. The full variable domain, in which reference TRBV7-9 and TRBJ2-1 provide the parts outside the CDR3, is DTGVSQNPRHKITKRGQNVTFRCDPISEHNRLYWYRQTLGQGPEFLTYFQNEAQLEKSRLLSDRFSAERPKGSFSTLEIQRTEQGDSAMYLCASSSGAAGSTYNEQFFGPGTRLTVL.